Shown below are 2 T cell receptor beta chains from a single sample sequenced in a study of early T cells in non-severe SARS-CoV-2 infection. TCRdb fed the 5' RACE reads into MiXCR, producing one record per CDR3 protein. The sample contains 60,000 to 70,000 distinct CDR3 sequences, approximately 6.1% of which appear only once. The sequenced sample was whole blood, obtained at baseline. Every receptor here comes from an adult who was a healthcare worker with PCR-confirmed SARS-CoV-2 infection or an uninfected control (not recorded which).

This sequence joins TRBV12-3 or TRBV12-4 and TRBJ2-7; TRBD1 might be the D (6 bases). Deletions cut 6 bases from V and 7 bases from J, with 10 bases between. CDR3 length: 11 amino acids. The CDR3 region is CASRGAREQYF. The CDR3 DNA follows: TGTGCCAGCAGGGGGGCGCGGGAGCAGTACTTC.

This clonotype showed up many times. This chain uses TRBV18 with TRBJ2-2; D possibly corresponds to TRBD1 (5 bases). Trimming left V 4 bases short and J 5 bases short, with 5 bases between. Germline-derived CDR1 and CDR2 are KGHSH and LQKENI. There are 12 residues in the CDR3. CDR3 bases: TGTGCCAGCTCACAGGGGACCGGGGAGCTGTTTTTT. Amino acid sequence: CASSQGTGELFF.